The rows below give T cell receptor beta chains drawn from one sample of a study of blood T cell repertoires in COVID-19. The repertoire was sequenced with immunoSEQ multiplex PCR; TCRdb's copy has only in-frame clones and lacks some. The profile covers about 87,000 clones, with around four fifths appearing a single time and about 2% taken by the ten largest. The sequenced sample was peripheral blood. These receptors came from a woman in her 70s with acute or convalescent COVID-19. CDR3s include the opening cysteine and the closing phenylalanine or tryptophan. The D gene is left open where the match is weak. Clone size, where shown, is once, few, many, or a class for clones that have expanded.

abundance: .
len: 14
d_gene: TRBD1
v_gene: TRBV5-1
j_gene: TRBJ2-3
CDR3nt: TGCGCCAGCAGCCTTCTTCAGGGGGAGGATACGCAGTATTTT
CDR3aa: CASSLLQGEDTQYF

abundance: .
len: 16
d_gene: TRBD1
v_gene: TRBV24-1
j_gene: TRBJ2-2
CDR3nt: TGTGCCACCAGTGATTCGACAGGGGGCAACACCGGGGAGCTGTTTTTT
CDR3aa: CATSDSTGGNTGELFF

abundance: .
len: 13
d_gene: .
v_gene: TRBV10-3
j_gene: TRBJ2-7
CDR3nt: TGTGCCCTCTCTCCGGGGGTTTCCTACGAGCAGTACTTC
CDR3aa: CALSPGVSYEQYF

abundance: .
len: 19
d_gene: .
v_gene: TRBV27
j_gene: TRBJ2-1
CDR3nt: TGTGCCAGCAGTTTAGGCCAGGGTTTCACCCTCGGAGGGGACAATGAGCAGTTCTTC
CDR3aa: CASSLGQGFTLGGDNEQFF

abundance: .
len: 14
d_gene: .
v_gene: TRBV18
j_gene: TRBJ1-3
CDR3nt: TGTGCCAGCTCAGCACAGAGCTCTGGAAACACCATATATTTT
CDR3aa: CASSAQSSGNTIYF

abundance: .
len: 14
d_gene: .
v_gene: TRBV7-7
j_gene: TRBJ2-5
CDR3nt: TGTGCTAGCAGCTTAGCCGGGGTAGGGGAGACCCAGTACTTC
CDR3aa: CASSLAGVGETQYF

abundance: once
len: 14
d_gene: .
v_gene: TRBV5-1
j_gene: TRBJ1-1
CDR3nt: TGCGCCAGCAGCTTACAGAGCCAAGGAACTGAAGCTTTCTTT
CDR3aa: CASSLQSQGTEAFF

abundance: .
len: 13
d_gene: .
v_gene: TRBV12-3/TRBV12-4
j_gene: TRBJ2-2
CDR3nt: TGTGCCAGCAGTTTAAGGGGGATCGGGGAGCTGTTTTTT
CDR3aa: CASSLRGIGELFF

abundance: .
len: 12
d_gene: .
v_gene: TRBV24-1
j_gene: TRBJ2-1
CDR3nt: TGTGCCACCAGTGTCGCAGGGAATGAGCAGTTCTTC
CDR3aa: CATSVAGNEQFF

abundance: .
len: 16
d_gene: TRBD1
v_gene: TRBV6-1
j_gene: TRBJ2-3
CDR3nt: TGTGCCAGCAGTGGTACCGGGACAGGGGGCCCAGATACGCAGTATTTT
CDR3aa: CASSGTGTGGPDTQYF

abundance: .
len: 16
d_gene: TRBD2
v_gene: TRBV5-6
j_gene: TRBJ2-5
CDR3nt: TGTGCCAGCAGCCCTCTAGCGGGGGGCCTCCAAGAGACCCAGTACTTC
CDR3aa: CASSPLAGGLQETQYF

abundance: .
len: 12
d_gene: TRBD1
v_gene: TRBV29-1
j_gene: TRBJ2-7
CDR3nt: TGCAGCGCCCGACAGGGGAACATCGAGCAGTACTTC
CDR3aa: CSARQGNIEQYF

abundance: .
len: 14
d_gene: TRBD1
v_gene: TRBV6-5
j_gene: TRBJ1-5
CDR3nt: TGTGCCAGCAGATCCGGACAGGGAGGCCAGCCCCAGCATTTT
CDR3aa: CASRSGQGGQPQHF

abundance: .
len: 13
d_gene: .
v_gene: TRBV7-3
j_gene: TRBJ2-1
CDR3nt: TGTGCCAGCAACTCTGGGGGCAGCAATGAGCAGTTCTTC
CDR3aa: CASNSGGSNEQFF

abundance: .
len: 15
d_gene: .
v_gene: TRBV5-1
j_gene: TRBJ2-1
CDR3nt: TGCGCCAGCAGCTTGGCCCGGAGCTCCTACAATGAGCAGTTCTTC
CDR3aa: CASSLARSSYNEQFF

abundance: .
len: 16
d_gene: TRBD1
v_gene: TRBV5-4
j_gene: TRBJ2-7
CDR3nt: TGTGCCAGCAGCATCGTGGGGACAGGGAATTTTCGGGAGCAGTACTTC
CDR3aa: CASSIVGTGNFREQYF

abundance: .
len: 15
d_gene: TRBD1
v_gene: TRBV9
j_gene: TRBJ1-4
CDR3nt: TGTGCCAGCAGCGGACTACAGGGGTTGGATGAAAAACTGTTTTTT
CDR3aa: CASSGLQGLDEKLFF

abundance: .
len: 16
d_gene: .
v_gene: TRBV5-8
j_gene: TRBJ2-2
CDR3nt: TGTGCCAGCAGCTTTGGAGGCTTTATTATCACCGGGGAGCTGTTTTTT
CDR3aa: CASSFGGFIITGELFF

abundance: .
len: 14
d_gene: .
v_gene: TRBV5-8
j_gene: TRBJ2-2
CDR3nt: TGTGCCAGCAGATATAGCGGGAACACCGGGGAGCTGTTTTTT
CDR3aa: CASRYSGNTGELFF

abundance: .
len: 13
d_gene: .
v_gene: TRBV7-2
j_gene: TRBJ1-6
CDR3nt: TGTGCCAGCAGACTTCAGCGGGATTCACCCCTCCACTTT
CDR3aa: CASRLQRDSPLHF

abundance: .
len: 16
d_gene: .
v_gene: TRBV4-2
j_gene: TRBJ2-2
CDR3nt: TGTGCCAGCAGCCAAGGGACGGGAAGTAACACCGGGGAGCTGTTTTTT
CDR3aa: CASSQGTGSNTGELFF

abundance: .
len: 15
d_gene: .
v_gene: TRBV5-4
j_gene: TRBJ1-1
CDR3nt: TGTGCCAGCAGCTTATCGGGGTTGGCGAACACTGAAGCTTTCTTT
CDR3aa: CASSLSGLANTEAFF

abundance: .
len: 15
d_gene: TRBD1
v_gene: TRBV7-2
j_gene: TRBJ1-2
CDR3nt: TGTGCCAGCAGCTTGGGACAGGGGGCGTCTTATGGCTACACCTTC
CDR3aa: CASSLGQGASYGYTF

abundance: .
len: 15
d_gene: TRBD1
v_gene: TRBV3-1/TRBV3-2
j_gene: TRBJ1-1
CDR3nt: TGTGCCAGCAGTCTGACCGGACAGGGCGATACTGAAGCTTTCTTT
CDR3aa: CASSLTGQGDTEAFF

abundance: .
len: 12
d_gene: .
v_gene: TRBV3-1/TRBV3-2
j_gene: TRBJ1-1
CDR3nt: TGTGCCAGCGGGGGGTTTAACACTGAAGCTTTCTTT
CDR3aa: CASGGFNTEAFF

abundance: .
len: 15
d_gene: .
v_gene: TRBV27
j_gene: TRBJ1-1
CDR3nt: TGTGCCTCTGGGGGGGCGCACGGGATGAACACTGAAGCTTTCTTT
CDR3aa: CASGGAHGMNTEAFF

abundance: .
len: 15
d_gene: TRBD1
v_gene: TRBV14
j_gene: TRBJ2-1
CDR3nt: TGTGCCAGCAGCTTCATCGGACAGGGGAGGATTGAGCAGTTCTTC
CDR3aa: CASSFIGQGRIEQFF

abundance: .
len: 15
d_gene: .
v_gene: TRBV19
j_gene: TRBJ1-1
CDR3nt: TGTGCCAGTAGTTCGCGGGATTGGGGGAGCACTGAAGCTTTCTTT
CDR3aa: CASSSRDWGSTEAFF

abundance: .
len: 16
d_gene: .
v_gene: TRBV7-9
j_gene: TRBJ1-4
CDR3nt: TGTGCCAGCAGCATCAATACAGGAGGGGTTGCTGAAAAACTGTTTTTT
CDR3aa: CASSINTGGVAEKLFF

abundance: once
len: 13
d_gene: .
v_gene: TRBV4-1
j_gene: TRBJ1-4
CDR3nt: TGCGCCAGCAGCCTCCCCCCCTATGAAAAACTGTTTTTT
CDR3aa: CASSLPPYEKLFF

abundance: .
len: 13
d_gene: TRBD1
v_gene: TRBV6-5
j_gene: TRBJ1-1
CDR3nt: TGTGCCAGCCTGGCAGGGGGGACCACTGAAGCTTTCTTT
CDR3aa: CASLAGGTTEAFF

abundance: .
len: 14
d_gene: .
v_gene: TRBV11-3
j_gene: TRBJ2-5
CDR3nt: TGTGCCAGCAGCTCCGGCAGAGCAACAGGGACCCAGTACTTC
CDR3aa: CASSSGRATGTQYF

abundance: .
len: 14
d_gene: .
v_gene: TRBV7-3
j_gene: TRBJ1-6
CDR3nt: TGTGCCAGCAGCTTGGGACACCCTAATTCACCCCTCCACTTT
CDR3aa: CASSLGHPNSPLHF

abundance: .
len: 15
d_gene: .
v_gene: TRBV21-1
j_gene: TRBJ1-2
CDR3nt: TGTGCCAGCAGCAAGACAGGGGGCTCCCCTTATGGCTACACCTTC
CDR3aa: CASSKTGGSPYGYTF

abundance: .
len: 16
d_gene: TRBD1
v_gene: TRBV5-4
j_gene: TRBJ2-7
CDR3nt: TGTGCCAGCAGCCACCCCCCCGGGACAGGGATTTCCGAGCAGTACTTC
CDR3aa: CASSHPPGTGISEQYF